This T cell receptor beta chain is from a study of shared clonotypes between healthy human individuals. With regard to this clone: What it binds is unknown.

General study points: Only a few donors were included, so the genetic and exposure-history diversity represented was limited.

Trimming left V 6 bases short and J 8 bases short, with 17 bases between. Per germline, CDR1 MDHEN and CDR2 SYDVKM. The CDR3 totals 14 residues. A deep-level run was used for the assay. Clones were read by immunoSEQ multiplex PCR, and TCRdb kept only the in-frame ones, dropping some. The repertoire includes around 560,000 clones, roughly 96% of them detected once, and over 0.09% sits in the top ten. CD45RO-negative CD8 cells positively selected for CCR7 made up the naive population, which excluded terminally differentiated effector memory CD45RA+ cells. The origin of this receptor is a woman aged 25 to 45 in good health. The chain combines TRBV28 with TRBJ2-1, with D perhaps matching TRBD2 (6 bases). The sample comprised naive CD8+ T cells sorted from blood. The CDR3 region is CASRTTRELDEQFF. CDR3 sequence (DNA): TGTGCCAGCAGAACAACACGGGAGTTGGATGAGCAGTTCTTC.